This TCR beta chain was recovered during a study of control samples from healthy donors and cancer patients. This table comes from immunoSEQ multiplex PCR, and its TCRdb copy is limited to in-frame clones, with some not included. The sample gives roughly 150,000 clones, around 88% of which show up once; around 1.6% is in the top ten. The receptor was derived from a man aged 18-30 years in good health. Sequences were obtained from blood.

Written as DNA, the CDR3 is TGTGCCAGTAGAAACCACGGGAAAAGGGGAGTCGGCGGAAACACCATATATTTT. It yields the protein CASRNHGKRGVGGNTIYF. The chain links TRBV19 to TRBJ1-3; D is perhaps TRBD1 (5 bases). CDR1 is LNHDA, CDR2 SQIVND, per germline (reference sequence). The CDR3 sequence is 18 residues long. V was clipped by 6 bases and J by 4 bases, with 25 bases between them.